Below are 28 T cell receptor beta chains sequenced from a single sample in a study of blood T cell repertoires in COVID-19. Sequenced by immunoSEQ multiplex PCR; TCRdb stores in-frame clones only, minus some. The sample gives about 99,000 clones, less than 90% of which show up once; about 5.1% is in the top ten. Material for sequencing was peripheral blood. Receptors originate from a human donor in a cohort sampled during active COVID-19.

This chain connects TRBV7-9 to TRBJ1-2, with D perhaps TRBD1 (5 bases). Germline V gene data show CDR1 as SEHNR and CDR2 as FQNEAQ (reference sequence). The germline V and J ends were trimmed by 5 bases and 8 bases, with 12 bases remaining between them. The CDR3 is 12 amino acids. CDR3 sequence: CASSRGESGYTF. In DNA form, the CDR3 reads TGTGCCAGCAGCCGGGGGGAGTCAGGCTACACCTTC.

V and J are TRBV11-3 and TRBJ1-2; 7 bases match TRBD1. This CDR3 contains 14 residues. Losses at the gene ends were 5 bases for V and 8 bases for J; bases not matched to a gene: 11. Germline V gives CDR1 SGHNT, CDR2 YENEEA. The CDR3 sequence: CASSRGTEVFGYTF. The CDR3 bases are TGTGCCAGCAGCCGCGGGACAGAGGTTTTCGGCTACACCTTC.

The V and J genes are TRBV3-1 (or the pseudogene TRBV3-2) and TRBJ2-7; 13 nucleotides match TRBD2. The germline CDR1 and CDR2 sequences are LGHDT and YNNKEL (reference sequence). Germline trimming cut 4 bases from V and 11 bases from J; bases unmatched to any gene: 14. The CDR3 spans 16 residues. The CDR3 nucleotides read TGTGCCAGCAGCCGAGCCGGGACTAGCGGGGTTAACGGGGAGTACTTC. This codes for CASSRAGTSGVNGEYF.

Only one count was recorded for this clone. V is TRBV6-6 and J is TRBJ2-1; 8 bases map to TRBD2. The CDR3 is 17 residues long. From germline, CDR1 is MNHNY and CDR2 SVGAGI (reference sequence). The V gene end was trimmed by 5 bases and the J gene end by 0 bases; junction bases not matched to a gene: 9. CDR3 nucleotide sequence: TGTGCCAGCAGTCCGCGGGGGGACTCGAGCTCCTACAATGAGCAGTTCTTC. As protein: CASSPRGDSSSYNEQFF.

The CDR3 protein is CASSLALAGAYEQYF. As DNA, the CDR3 is TGTGCCAGCAGCTTGGCCCTCGCGGGGGCATACGAGCAGTACTTC. The chain has TRBV5-4 and TRBJ2-7, with D maybe TRBD2 (7 bases). This CDR3 is 15 amino acids long. The germline V gene encodes CDR1 SGHNT and CDR2 YYREEE (reference sequence). Trimming stripped 0 bases from V and 4 bases from J, with 14 bases between.

This sequence joins TRBV19 and TRBJ1-1, with D maybe TRBD1 (6 bases). CDR1 and CDR2 (germline): LNHDA, SQIVND (reference sequence). The CDR3 has 15 residues. V lost 4 bases and J 0 bases, leaving 12 bases between the germline ends. CDR3 loop: CASSKVQGLNTEAFF. The CDR3 region has the DNA TGTGCCAGTAGTAAGGTTCAGGGGTTGAACACTGAAGCTTTCTTT.

The gene calls are TRBV7-9 and TRBJ2-7; 13 bases fit TRBD2. V shed 4 bases and J 6 bases; nucleotides not matched to a gene: 12. The germline V gene encodes CDR1 SEHNR and CDR2 FQNEAQ (reference sequence). The CDR3 loop spans 17 amino acids. CDR3 amino acids: CASSSPGTSGTSGEQYF. In DNA, the CDR3 is TGTGCCAGCAGCTCCCCTGGGACTAGCGGGACTTCGGGCGAGCAGTACTTC.

The chain couples TRBV7-2 to TRBJ2-7; 7 bases fit TRBD2. Germline CDR1 and CDR2: SGHTA and FQGNSA. The CDR3 length is 16 residues. The V gene end was trimmed by 5 bases and the J gene end by 1 base; junction bases not matched to a gene: 11. DNA of the CDR3: TGTGCCAGCAGCACGCGGGTTGGAGCGGGATCCTACGAGCAGTACTTC. Amino acids: CASSTRVGAGSYEQYF.

The CDR3, as DNA: TGTGCCAGCAGCACGGGACACTCCTACAATGAGCAGTTCTTC. This encodes CASSTGHSYNEQFF. The V call is TRBV9, the J call TRBJ2-1, with D perhaps matching TRBD1 (6 bases). CDR1 is SGDLS and CDR2 is YYNGEE in the germline V gene. The ends were cut back, 4 bases at V and 0 bases at J, with 8 bases in the middle. The CDR3 has 14 amino acids.

This clone was counted between two and nine times. V is TRBV7-9 and J is TRBJ2-6; TRBD1 might be the D (5 bases). The CDR3 contains 13 residues. From germline, CDR1 is SEHNR and CDR2 FQNEAQ (reference sequence). The V end was cut by 9 bases, the J end by 4 bases, with 10 bases between. The DNA of the CDR3 is TGTGCCAGTCAGGGATCGGGGGCCAACGTCCTGACTTTC. Translation: CASQGSGANVLTF.

The CDR3 DNA sequence: TGTGCCATCAGTGAGTCCGGTGCGGGAGCGGGAGTAATATACGAGCAGTACTTC. Translated, it gives CAISESGAGAGVIYEQYF. The chain joins TRBV10-3 to TRBJ2-7, with 8 bases identical to TRBD2. The length of the CDR3 is 18 residues. The germline V gene encodes CDR1 ENHRY and CDR2 SYGVKD. V trimming: 0 bases; J trimming: 4 bases; junction bases outside the gene matches: 14.

This clone is a singleton in its sample. This chain connects TRBV19 to TRBJ2-5, with D perhaps TRBD2 (7 bases). CDR3 length equals 15 residues. The V end lost 4 bases, the J end lost 4 bases, and 16 bases lay between the germline ends. Germline V gene data show CDR1 as LNHDA and CDR2 as SQIVND (reference sequence). The CDR3 protein is CASSTFQGGGETQYF. CDR3 in DNA: TGTGCCAGTAGTACCTTCCAGGGAGGGGGAGAGACCCAGTACTTC.

The chain uses TRBV30 and TRBJ2-3, with a possible D match to TRBD2 (5 bases). CDR1 is GTSNPN and CDR2 is SVGIG in the germline V gene (reference sequence). The CDR3 has 16 residues. V dropped 2 bases and J dropped 4 bases, with 19 bases sitting between them. The CDR3 sequence is CAWSLTGLAHPDTQYF. Here the CDR3 DNA reads TGTGCCTGGAGTCTTACCGGACTTGCACATCCAGATACGCAGTATTTT.

This chain uses TRBV18 with TRBJ2-1; the match to TRBD1 covers 9 bases. The CDR3 is 15 residues long. Germline values: CDR1 KGHSH, CDR2 LQKENI. With V trimmed by 2 bases and J by 3 bases, 2 bases remained unmatched. The CDR3: CASSPWTGDYNEQFF. Here the CDR3 DNA reads TGTGCCAGCTCACCATGGACAGGGGACTACAATGAGCAGTTCTTC. Using reference TRBV18 and TRBJ2-1 for the parts outside the CDR3, the full variable domain is NAGVMQNPRHLVRRRGQEARLRCSPMKGHSHVYWYRQLPEEGLKFMVYLQKENIIDESGMPKERFSAEFPKEGPSILRIQQVVRGDSAAYFCASSPWTGDYNEQFFGPGTRLTVL.

Note on this clone: The same CDR3 arises from other DNA sequences in this sample as well. This chain links TRBV27 with TRBJ1-5, with TRBD1 matching over 7 bases. This CDR3 has 15 residues. Germline loops: CDR1 MNHEY, CDR2 SMNVEV (reference sequence). V shed 2 bases, J shed 4 bases, and the junction held 5 bases outside the gene matches. The CDR3 region has the DNA TGTGCCAGCAGTTTAGAGGGGGCCTCTAATCAGCCCCAGCATTTT. Its translation: CASSLEGASNQPQHF.

This chain links TRBV18 with TRBJ2-7, with 9 positions matching TRBD2. There are 13 residues in the CDR3. Germline V gives CDR1 KGHSH, CDR2 LQKENI. J lost 3 bases, V lost 3 bases, and 0 bases had no gene match. CDR3 bases: TGTGCCAGCTCACCGACTAGCGGCTACGAGCAGTACTTC. This sequence encodes CASSPTSGYEQYF.

The chain joins TRBV30 to TRBJ1-3; D uncertain. The CDR3 has 16 residues. Trimming pared 1 base from V and 0 bases from J, leaving 13 bases between. Per the germline V gene, CDR1 is GTSNPN and CDR2 is SVGIG (reference sequence). This CDR3 reads CAWSAAGSYSGNTIYF. The DNA of the CDR3 is TGTGCCTGGAGTGCTGCCGGGAGTTACTCTGGAAACACCATATATTTT.

This clone was seen once. The chain employs TRBV7-3 and TRBJ1-1; 8 bases fit TRBD1. The CDR3 loop spans 14 amino acids. V lost 6 bases, J lost 1 base, and 4 bases stayed unmatched. Germline assignment: CDR1 SGHTA and CDR2 FQGTGA. DNA of the CDR3: TGTGCCAGCAGGTCCGGGACAGGGAACACTGAAGCTTTCTTT. Amino acids: CASRSGTGNTEAFF.

This chain connects TRBV28 to TRBJ2-1; 11 nucleotides line up with TRBD2. Germline CDR1 MDHEN, CDR2 SYDVKM. The CDR3 has 15 amino acids. Trimming at V came to 5 bases and at J to 6 bases, leaving 6 bases not matched to a gene. CDR3 DNA sequence: TGTGCCAGCAGTATTAGCGGGAGGGCCCTCAATGAGCAGTTCTTC. Encoded protein: CASSISGRALNEQFF.

This rearrangement joins TRBV6-5 to TRBJ1-2; the match to TRBD1 covers 7 bases. CDR1 and CDR2 from the germline V gene are MNHEY and SVGAGI. Germline trimming cut 6 bases from V and 7 bases from J; bases unmatched to any gene: 11. The CDR3 contains 14 residues. This chain's CDR3 is CASREGAELSGYTF. Here the CDR3 DNA reads TGTGCCAGCAGGGAGGGGGCGGAACTCTCTGGCTACACCTTC.

The chain carries TRBV9 and TRBJ1-1, with 7 bases fitting TRBD1. The ends lost 4 bases at V and 2 bases at J; junction bases unmatched: 14. The germline gives CDR1 SGDLS, CDR2 YYNGEE. The length of the CDR3 is 17 residues. The CDR3 region is CASSLKAGQGGNTEAFF. The CDR3 region has the DNA TGTGCCAGCAGCCTCAAGGCTGGGCAGGGGGGCAACACTGAAGCTTTCTTT.

The rearrangement joins TRBV6-6 to TRBJ2-2; 7 nucleotides agree with TRBD2. The length of the CDR3 is 15 residues. The J segment lost 0 bases and the V segment lost 6 bases, leaving 4 bases of the junction unmatched. Germline CDR1 reads MNHNY; CDR2 reads SVGAGI (reference sequence). The CDR3 DNA reads TGTGCCAGCAGATACGGGACTACGAACACCGGGGAGCTGTTTTTT. It yields the protein CASRYGTTNTGELFF.

The chain links TRBV24-1 to TRBJ1-5; 8 positions agree with TRBD1. Germline V gives CDR1 KGHDR, CDR2 SFDVKD. V gave up 4 bases and J gave up 1 base; unmatched junction bases: 8. This CDR3 is 17 amino acids long. The CDR3 here is CATSDPRTGTSNQPQHF. CDR3 sequence (DNA): TGTGCCACCAGTGACCCCCGGACAGGGACCAGCAATCAGCCCCAGCATTTT.

This clone came up once. V and J are TRBV15 and TRBJ2-3; 11 nucleotides agree with TRBD2. This CDR3 contains 17 residues. The V gene's germline CDR1 is LNHNV and CDR2 YYDKDF (reference sequence). After removal of 1 base from V and 2 bases from J, the junction contained 5 bases not matched to a gene. The CDR3: CATSRARLAGSTDTQYF. The CDR3 coding sequence is TGTGCCACCAGCAGAGCCCGACTAGCGGGGTCCACAGATACGCAGTATTTT. Drawing the rest from reference TRBV15 and TRBJ2-3, the complete variable domain is DAMVIQNPRYQVTQFGKPVTLSCSQTLNHNVMYWYQQKSSQAPKLLFHYYDKDFNNEADTPDNFQSRRPNTSFCFLDIRSPGLGDTAMYLCATSRARLAGSTDTQYFGPGTRLTVL.

The chain recombines TRBV2 with TRBJ2-4, with TRBD2 as a possible D gene (5 bases). V was cut by 6 bases and J by 8 bases, with 11 bases left in between. The CDR3 sequence is 12 residues long. Germline V gene lookup returns CDR1 SNHLY and CDR2 FYNNEI. The CDR3 sequence: CASRKHGDIQYF. CDR3 sequence (DNA): TGTGCCAGCAGGAAGCACGGGGACATTCAGTACTTC.

The gene calls are TRBV3-1 (or the pseudogene TRBV3-2) and TRBJ1-2; 8 nucleotides match TRBD1. J was trimmed by 8 bases and V by 8 bases; bases with no gene match: 4. This CDR3 has 11 residues. Germline assignment: CDR1 LGHDT and CDR2 YNNKEL (reference sequence). CDR3 residues: CASGQGGGYTF. CDR3 DNA: TGTGCCAGCGGACAGGGTGGAGGCTACACCTTC.

The chain carries TRBV7-6 and TRBJ2-2, with D maybe TRBD1 (5 bases). Per germline, CDR1 SGHVS and CDR2 FNYEAQ. The CDR3 length is 18 residues. V gave up 1 base and J gave up 4 bases, with 19 bases separating them. The CDR3 coding sequence is TGTGCCAGCAGCTTAGTACCCTCCTCAGGGTTTGGCACCGGGGAGCTGTTTTTT. Protein product: CASSLVPSSGFGTGELFF.

V and J are TRBV19 and TRBJ2-7; 12 bases agree with TRBD2. The J segment lost 5 bases and the V segment lost 3 bases, leaving 5 bases of the junction unmatched. Germline V gene lookup returns CDR1 LNHDA and CDR2 SQIVND (reference sequence). The CDR3 is made up of 15 amino acids. CDR3 DNA sequence: TGTGCCAGTAGTATCGGACTAGCGGGGCCAAACGAGCAGTACTTC. Its protein product is CASSIGLAGPNEQYF.